These 14 T cell receptor beta chains were sequenced from one sample in a study of T cell changes during pregnancy in multiple sclerosis. The data were produced by immunoSEQ multiplex PCR, yet TCRdb's version contains in-frame clones alone and is incomplete. The sample contains about 29,000 clones, approximately 90% of which appear only once. Here the sequenced sample was CD8+ T cells from peripheral blood mononuclear cells, taken after pregnancy. All receptors derive from a female donor with multiple sclerosis, enrolled in a pregnancy study.

V gene TRBV7-9 combines with J gene TRBJ1-2, with 8 nucleotides matching TRBD1. The CDR3 is made up of 13 amino acids. Germline V lookup: CDR1 SEHNR, CDR2 FQNEAQ (reference sequence). The ends lost 5 bases at V and 8 bases at J; junction bases unmatched: 7. CDR3 in amino acids: CASSDQGAWGYTF. CDR3 nucleotides: TGTGCCAGCAGCGACCAGGGGGCGTGGGGCTACACCTTC.

The J gene is TRBJ1-1, the V gene TRBV27; D might be TRBD1 (6 bases). V lost 3 bases, J lost 11 bases, and 22 bases lay in between. This CDR3 spans 15 amino acids. Per germline, CDR1 MNHEY and CDR2 SMNVEV (reference sequence). The CDR3 protein is CASSLAPPGGASAFF. CDR3 bases: TGTGCCAGCAGTTTGGCCCCCCCGGGGGGCGCGAGTGCTTTCTTT.

The CDR3 protein is CASSPIEVAGVNEQFF. CDR3 nucleotide sequence: TGCGCCAGCAGCCCTATAGAGGTAGCGGGAGTCAATGAGCAGTTCTTC. The chain uses TRBV5-1 and TRBJ2-1; TRBD2 agrees at 9 bases. From germline, CDR1 is SGHRS and CDR2 YFSETQ. V shed 4 bases and J 6 bases; nucleotides not matched to a gene: 11. The CDR3 runs to 16 residues.

The V call is TRBV4-1, the J call TRBJ2-1, with 13 positions matching TRBD2. Per the germline V gene, CDR1 is MGHRA and CDR2 is YSYEKL. The CDR3 sequence is 16 residues long. The V segment lost 0 bases and the J segment 5 bases; nucleotides outside the gene matches: 1. The CDR3 loop is CASSQEGLAGDNEQFF. The CDR3 DNA follows: TGCGCCAGCAGCCAAGAAGGACTAGCGGGAGACAATGAGCAGTTCTTC.

The V call is TRBV6-1, the J call TRBJ1-4; TRBD1 matches at 9 bases. After removal of 5 bases from V and 7 bases from J, the junction contained 5 bases not matched to a gene. This CDR3 contains 14 residues. From germline, CDR1 is MNHNS and CDR2 SASEGT. CDR3 nucleotide sequence: TGTGCCAGCAGTTTGACAGGGGGAGGTGAAAAACTGTTTTTT. Amino acid sequence: CASSLTGGGEKLFF.

In its sample, this clone was seen once. The chain joins TRBV4-3 to TRBJ1-2; 8 nucleotides agree with TRBD1. Germline CDR1 LGHNA, CDR2 YSLEER. V lost 0 bases and J lost 7; bases outside the gene matches: 10. The CDR3 loop spans 16 amino acids. The chain's CDR3 is CASSQDKAGGSGGYTF. The CDR3 DNA sequence: TGCGCCAGCAGCCAAGACAAGGCAGGGGGCAGTGGTGGCTACACCTTC.

The rearrangement joins TRBV15 to TRBJ1-1, with TRBD1 matching 7 bases. J gave up 11 bases and V 5 bases, and 14 bases lay outside the gene matches. The CDR3 has 14 amino acids. Germline-derived CDR1 and CDR2 are LNHNV and YYDKDF (reference sequence). For the CDR3, the DNA is TGTGCCACCAGCGGAAAGACAGGGCCATTGGAGGCTTTCTTT. Amino acid sequence: CATSGKTGPLEAFF.

This chain uses TRBV7-6 with TRBJ2-3, with D possibly being TRBD1 (6 bases). The CDR3 is made up of 16 amino acids. The germline V gene has CDR1 SGHVS and CDR2 FNYEAQ. Trimming took off 5 bases at V and 3 bases at J, with 18 bases between the two ends. The CDR3 spells CASSPYRDDRTDTQYF. DNA for the CDR3: TGTGCCAGCAGCCCGTACAGGGACGATAGAACAGATACGCAGTATTTT.

This rearrangement joins TRBV6-1 to TRBJ2-1; a possible D gene is TRBD2 (7 bases). The CDR3 has 14 residues. Per the germline V gene, CDR1 is MNHNS and CDR2 is SASEGT. V lost 5 bases to trimming and J lost 6 bases, with 14 bases between them. CDR3 amino acids: CASSPGGPRNEQFF. The CDR3 DNA follows: TGTGCCAGCAGTCCCGGGGGGCCCCGCAATGAGCAGTTCTTC.

The chain recombines TRBV18 with TRBJ2-7; D is unclear. V was cut by 0 bases and J by 0 bases, with 15 bases left in between. CDR3 length: 17 amino acids. CDR1 is KGHSH, CDR2 LQKENI, per germline. The CDR3 sequence: CASSPPNVGVASYEQYF. The CDR3 DNA sequence: TGTGCCAGCTCACCACCCAACGTTGGAGTGGCCTCCTACGAGCAGTACTTC.

This rearrangement joins TRBV7-2 to TRBJ2-3, with TRBD2 matching over 9 bases. CDR1 is SGHTA, CDR2 FQGNSA, per germline. V dropped 5 bases and J dropped 1; count of bases not matched to a gene: 7. This CDR3 comprises 16 residues. The CDR3 region has the DNA TGTGCCAGCAGCGAGTCAATAGCGGGAGGCACAGATACGCAGTATTTT. It yields the protein CASSESIAGGTDTQYF.

The chain uses TRBV6-1 and TRBJ2-7; the D gene is possibly TRBD1 (6 bases). Germline V gene lookup returns CDR1 MNHNS and CDR2 SASEGT. This CDR3 spans 12 amino acids. Between the trimmed V and J ends, which lost 3 bases and 5 bases, there was a span of 8 bases. The CDR3 region has the DNA TGTGCCAGCAGTGACTACAGGGACGAGCAGTACTTC. This gives the protein CASSDYRDEQYF.

The genes are TRBV11-3 and TRBJ2-7; 9 bases map to TRBD1. Losses at the gene ends were 1 base for V and 3 bases for J; bases not matched to a gene: 4. Germline CDR1 SGHNT, CDR2 YENEEA. The CDR3 is made up of 15 amino acids. The CDR3 loop reads CASSLGRTGDYEQYF. The CDR3 DNA is TGTGCCAGCAGCTTAGGAAGGACAGGGGACTACGAGCAGTACTTC.

This clone has a count of ten or more. The chain couples TRBV4-2 to TRBJ2-7; TRBD1 matches 10 bases. J was trimmed by 7 bases and V by 0 bases; bases with no gene match: 9. There are 16 residues in the CDR3. Germline V gives CDR1 LGHNA, CDR2 YNFKEQ. CDR3 loop: CASSQDEGTGDKEQYF. The CDR3, as DNA: TGTGCCAGCAGCCAAGATGAGGGGACAGGGGATAAAGAGCAGTACTTC.